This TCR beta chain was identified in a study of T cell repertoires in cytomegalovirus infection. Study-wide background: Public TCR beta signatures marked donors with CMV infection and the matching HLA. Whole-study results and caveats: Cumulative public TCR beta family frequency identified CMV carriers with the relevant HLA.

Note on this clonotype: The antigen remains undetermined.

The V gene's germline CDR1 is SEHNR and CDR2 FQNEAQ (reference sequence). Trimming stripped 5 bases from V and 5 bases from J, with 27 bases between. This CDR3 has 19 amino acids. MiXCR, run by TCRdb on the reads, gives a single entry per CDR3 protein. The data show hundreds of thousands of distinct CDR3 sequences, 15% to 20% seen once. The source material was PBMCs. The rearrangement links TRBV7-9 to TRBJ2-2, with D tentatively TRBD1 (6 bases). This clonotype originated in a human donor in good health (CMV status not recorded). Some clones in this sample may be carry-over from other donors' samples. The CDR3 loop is CASSGGFRTDPRVTGELFF. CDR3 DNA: TGTGCCAGCAGCGGGGGTTTTAGGACAGACCCGAGGGTGACCGGGGAGCTGTTTTTT.